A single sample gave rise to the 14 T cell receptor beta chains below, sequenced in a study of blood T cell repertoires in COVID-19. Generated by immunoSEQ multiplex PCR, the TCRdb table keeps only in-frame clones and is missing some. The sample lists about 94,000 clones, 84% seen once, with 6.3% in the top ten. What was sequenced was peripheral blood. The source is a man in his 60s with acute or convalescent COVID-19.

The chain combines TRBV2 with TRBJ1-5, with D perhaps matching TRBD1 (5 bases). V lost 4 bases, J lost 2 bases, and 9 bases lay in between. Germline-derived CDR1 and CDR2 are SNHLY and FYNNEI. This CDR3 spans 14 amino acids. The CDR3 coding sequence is TGTGCCAGCAGTGGGGACTCTCGCAATCAGCCCCAGCATTTT. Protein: CASSGDSRNQPQHF.

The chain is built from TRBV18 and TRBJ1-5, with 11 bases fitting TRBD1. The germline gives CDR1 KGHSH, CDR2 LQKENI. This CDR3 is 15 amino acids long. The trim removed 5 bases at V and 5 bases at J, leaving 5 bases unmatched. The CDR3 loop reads CASSFGQGAHQPQHF. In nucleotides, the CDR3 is TGTGCCAGCTCATTCGGACAGGGGGCACATCAGCCCCAGCATTTT. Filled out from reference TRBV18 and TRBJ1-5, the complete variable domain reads NAGVMQNPRHLVRRRGQEARLRCSPMKGHSHVYWYRQLPEEGLKFMVYLQKENIIDESGMPKERFSAEFPKEGPSILRIQQVVRGDSAAYFCASSFGQGAHQPQHFGDGTRLSIL.

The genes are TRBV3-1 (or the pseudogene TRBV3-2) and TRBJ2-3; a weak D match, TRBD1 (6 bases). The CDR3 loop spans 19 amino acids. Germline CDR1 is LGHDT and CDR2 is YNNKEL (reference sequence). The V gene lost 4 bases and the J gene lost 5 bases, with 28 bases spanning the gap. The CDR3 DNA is TGTGCCAGCAGCCCCCGGCCCAGGGGTCGATTGTTAGACGGAGATACGCAGTATTTT. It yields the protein CASSPRPRGRLLDGDTQYF.

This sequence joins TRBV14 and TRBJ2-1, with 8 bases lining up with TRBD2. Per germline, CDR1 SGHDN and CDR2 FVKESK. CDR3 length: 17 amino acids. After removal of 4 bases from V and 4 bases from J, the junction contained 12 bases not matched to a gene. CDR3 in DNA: TGTGCCAGCAGCCCTATCGGGGGGGGGCTACTGTACAATGAGCAGTTCTTC. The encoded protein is CASSPIGGGLLYNEQFF.

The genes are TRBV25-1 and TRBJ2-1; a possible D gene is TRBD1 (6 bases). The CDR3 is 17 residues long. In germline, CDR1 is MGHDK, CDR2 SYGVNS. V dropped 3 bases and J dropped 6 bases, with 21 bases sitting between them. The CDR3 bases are TGTGCCAGCAGTGACCTCTCGACAGGAGGCAATTTCAATGAGCAGTTCTTC. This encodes CASSDLSTGGNFNEQFF.

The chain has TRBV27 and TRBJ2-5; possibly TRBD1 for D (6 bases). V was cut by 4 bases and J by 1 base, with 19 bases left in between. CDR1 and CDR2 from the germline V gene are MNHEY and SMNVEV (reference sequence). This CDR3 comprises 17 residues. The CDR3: CASSSIAGVGAQETQYF. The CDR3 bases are TGTGCCAGCAGTTCCATAGCAGGGGTGGGGGCCCAAGAGACCCAGTACTTC.

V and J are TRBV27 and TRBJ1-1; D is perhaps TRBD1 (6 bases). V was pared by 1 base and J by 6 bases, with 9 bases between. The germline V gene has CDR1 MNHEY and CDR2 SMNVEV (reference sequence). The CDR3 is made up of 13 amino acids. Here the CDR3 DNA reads TGTGCCAGCAGTTTATACGAGGGGGCTGAAGCTTTCTTT. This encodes CASSLYEGAEAFF.

DNA for the CDR3: TGTGCCAGCAGCCAGGGGGGGATCTATGGCTACACCTTC. Translating it yields CASSQGGIYGYTF. V and J are TRBV3-1 (or the pseudogene TRBV3-2) and TRBJ1-2; weak D call: TRBD1 (5 bases). The V and J ends lost 3 bases and 4 bases respectively, with 9 bases between them. The V gene's germline CDR1 is LGHDT and CDR2 YNNKEL (reference sequence). The CDR3 totals 13 residues.

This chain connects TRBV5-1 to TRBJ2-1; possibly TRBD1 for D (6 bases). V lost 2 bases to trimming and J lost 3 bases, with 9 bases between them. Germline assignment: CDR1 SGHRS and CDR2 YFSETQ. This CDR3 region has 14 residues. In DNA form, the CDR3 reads TGCGCCAGCAGCTTAGGACAGAACTACAATGAGCAGTTCTTC. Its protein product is CASSLGQNYNEQFF.

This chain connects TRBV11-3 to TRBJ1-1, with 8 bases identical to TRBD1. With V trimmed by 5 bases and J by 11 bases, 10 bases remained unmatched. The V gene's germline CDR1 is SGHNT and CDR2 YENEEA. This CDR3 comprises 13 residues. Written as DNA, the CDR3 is TGTGCCAGCAGCAGGACAGGGAGCAGCGGGGCTTTCTTT. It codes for CASSRTGSSGAFF.

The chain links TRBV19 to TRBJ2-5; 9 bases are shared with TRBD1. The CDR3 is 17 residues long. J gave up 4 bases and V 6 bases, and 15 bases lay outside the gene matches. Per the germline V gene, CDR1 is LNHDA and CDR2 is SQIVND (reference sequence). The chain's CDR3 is CASSPWARQGGRETQYF. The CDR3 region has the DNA TGTGCCAGTAGCCCCTGGGCCCGACAGGGGGGAAGAGAGACCCAGTACTTC. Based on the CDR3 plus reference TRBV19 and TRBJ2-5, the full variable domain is DGGITQSPKYLFRKEGQNVTLSCEQNLNHDAMYWYRQDPGQGLRLIYYSQIVNDFQKGDIAEGYSVSREKKESFPLTVTSAQKNPTAFYLCASSPWARQGGRETQYFGPGTRLLVL.

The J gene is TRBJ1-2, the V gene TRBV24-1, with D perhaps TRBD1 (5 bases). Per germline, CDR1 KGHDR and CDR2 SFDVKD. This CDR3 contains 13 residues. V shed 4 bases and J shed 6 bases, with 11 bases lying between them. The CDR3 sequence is CATSERPTDGYTF. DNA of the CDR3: TGTGCCACCAGTGAGAGACCGACAGATGGCTACACCTTC.

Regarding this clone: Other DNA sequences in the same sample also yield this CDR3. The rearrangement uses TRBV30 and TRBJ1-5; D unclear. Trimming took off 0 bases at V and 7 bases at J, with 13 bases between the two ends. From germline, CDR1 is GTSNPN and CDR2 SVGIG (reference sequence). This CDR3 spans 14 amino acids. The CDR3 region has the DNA TGTGCCTGGAGTGTCGGGAGGGCTGAACAGCCCCAGCATTTT. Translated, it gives CAWSVGRAEQPQHF.

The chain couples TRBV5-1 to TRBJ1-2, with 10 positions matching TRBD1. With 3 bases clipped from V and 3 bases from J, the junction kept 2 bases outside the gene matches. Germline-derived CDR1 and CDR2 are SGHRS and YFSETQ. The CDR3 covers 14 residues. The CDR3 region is CASSSGTGDYGYTF. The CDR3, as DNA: TGCGCCAGCAGCTCCGGGACAGGGGACTATGGCTACACCTTC.